Below are 5 T cell receptor beta chains sequenced from a single sample in a study of OX40 agonist ivuxolimab in advanced cancers. TCRdb's copy holds only in-frame clones and misses some; the assay was immunoSEQ multiplex PCR. The profile covers 35,000 to 45,000 clones, with 88% appearing a single time and 15% to 20% taken by the ten largest. The specimen comprised CD4+ or CD8+ T cells sorted from blood, sampled in a trial of the OX40 agonist ivuxolimab. These TCRs come from an adult with an advanced solid tumor such as melanoma, head and neck, liver or kidney cancer.

The chain joins TRBV28 to TRBJ2-3, with 10 bases fitting TRBD2. Trimming removed 5 bases from V and 1 base from J; junction bases left unmatched: 6. The CDR3 spans 16 residues. Germline CDR1 and CDR2: MDHEN and SYDVKM. CDR3: CASSLPSGGGTDTQYF. CDR3 nucleotides: TGTGCCAGCAGTCTACCGAGCGGGGGGGGCACAGATACGCAGTATTTT.

This sequence joins TRBV2 and TRBJ2-2; TRBD2 aligns across 12 bases. The germline gives CDR1 SNHLY, CDR2 FYNNEI. The trim removed 6 bases at V and 6 bases at J, leaving 5 bases unmatched. CDR3 size: 15 residues. This CDR3 reads CASRATSGSPGELFF. CDR3 coding DNA: TGTGCCAGCAGAGCGACTAGCGGGAGCCCCGGGGAGCTGTTTTTT.

The V call is TRBV19, the J call TRBJ2-1; no reliable D call. This CDR3 spans 18 amino acids. Germline V gene data show CDR1 as LNHDA and CDR2 as SQIVND (reference sequence). Trimming pared 0 bases from V and 0 bases from J, leaving 15 bases between. The CDR3 DNA sequence: TGTGCCAGTAGTATAGATGAGGAACAGCCGAGCTCCTACAATGAGCAGTTCTTC. It is translated as CASSIDEEQPSSYNEQFF.

The gene calls are TRBV4-3 and TRBJ1-1; tentatively, D is TRBD1 (6 bases). The CDR3 covers 15 residues. V was cut by 5 bases and J by 1 base, with 14 bases left in between. CDR1 LGHNA and CDR2 YSLEER come from the germline V gene. The CDR3 loop reads CASSSGEGGNTEAFF. DNA for the CDR3: TGCGCCAGCAGCTCAGGGGAGGGCGGGAACACTGAAGCTTTCTTT.

The chain links TRBV6-9 to TRBJ2-7; 8 positions agree with TRBD2. V was pared by 5 bases and J by 2 bases, with 11 bases of the junction left unmatched. This CDR3 is 16 amino acids long. Germline lookup yields CDR1 MNHGY and CDR2 SVAAGI. DNA for the CDR3: TGTGCCAGCAGTCTCCTCTGGACTAGCAGTACCTACGAGCAGTACTTC. Amino acids: CASSLLWTSSTYEQYF.